The next 23 T cell receptor beta chains were all read from a single sample in a study of shared clonotypes between healthy human individuals. Profiling relied on immunoSEQ multiplex PCR, and the TCRdb table lists in-frame clones only, not all of them. The table lists approximately 1,500,000 clones, roughly 96% of them singletons. The sample taken for sequencing was naive CD4+ T cells sorted from blood. Subset here: CD45RA+ positively selected. These receptors all come from a man younger than 45 in good health.

This clone was seen more than once but under ten times. V and J are TRBV5-1 and TRBJ1-5; D is perhaps TRBD1 (5 bases). CDR1 and CDR2 (germline): SGHRS, YFSETQ. The length of the CDR3 is 15 residues. V lost 0 bases to trimming and J lost 1 base, with 8 bases between them. The CDR3 DNA reads as TGCGCCAGCAGCTTGGATGGGGGGAGCAATCAGCCCCAGCATTTT. It specifies CASSLDGGSNQPQHF.

The chain is built from TRBV5-1 and TRBJ2-6; D is possibly TRBD1 (6 bases). The germline gives CDR1 SGHRS, CDR2 YFSETQ. The CDR3 loop spans 16 amino acids. The V end was cut by 4 bases, the J end by 4 bases, with 15 bases between. CDR3 protein: CASSESGVPGANVLTF. CDR3 coding DNA: TGCGCCAGCAGCGAGTCAGGGGTCCCCGGGGCCAACGTCCTGACTTTC. The full variable domain, rest sourced from reference TRBV5-1 and TRBJ2-6, is KAGVTQTPRYLIKTRGQQVTLSCSPISGHRSVSWYQQTPGQGLQFLFEYFSETQRNKGNFPGRFSGRQFSNSRSEMNVSTLELGDSALYLCASSESGVPGANVLTFGAGSRLTVL.

The rearrangement joins TRBV28 to TRBJ2-1; no firm D call. The germline V gene has CDR1 MDHEN and CDR2 SYDVKM. The CDR3 runs 14 residues. Trimming cost V 2 bases and J 3 bases, with 8 bases left between them. Written as DNA, the CDR3 is TGTGCCAGCAGTTTAGACGTGTTCTACAATGAGCAGTTCTTC. It codes for CASSLDVFYNEQFF.

The chain has TRBV28 and TRBJ2-1; 10 bases line up with TRBD2. The germline V gene encodes CDR1 MDHEN and CDR2 SYDVKM. J was trimmed by 8 bases and V by 9 bases; bases with no gene match: 4. The CDR3 spans 12 residues. The CDR3 here is CASETSGHEQFF. The CDR3 DNA is TGTGCCAGTGAGACTAGCGGGCATGAGCAGTTCTTC.

J is TRBJ1-4 and V is TRBV7-8; possible D gene TRBD1, 5 bases. The CDR3 sequence is 15 residues long. CDR1 is SGHVS and CDR2 is FQNEAQ in the germline V gene. V lost 1 base and J lost 5, with 11 bases in between. This CDR3 is CASSLVARVNEKLFF. The CDR3 DNA reads as TGTGCCAGCAGCTTAGTCGCCAGGGTCAATGAAAAACTGTTTTTT.

This rearrangement joins TRBV6-1 to TRBJ1-5; D is unresolved. The germline V and J ends were trimmed by 8 bases and 4 bases, with 12 bases remaining between them. CDR1 MNHNS and CDR2 SASEGT come from the germline V gene. The CDR3 length is 13 residues. The DNA of the CDR3 is TGTGCCAGCGGACGGGAGCGTAATCAGCCCCAGCATTTT. As protein: CASGRERNQPQHF.

V and J are TRBV5-1 and TRBJ2-5, with TRBD2 identical over 12 bases. The CDR3 loop spans 16 amino acids. The V gene end was trimmed by 4 bases and the J gene end by 5 bases; junction bases not matched to a gene: 9. Germline assignment: CDR1 SGHRS and CDR2 YFSETQ. This CDR3 reads CASSVTSGSRVETQYF. CDR3 nucleotides: TGCGCCAGCAGCGTGACTAGCGGGAGTAGAGTGGAGACCCAGTACTTC.

Comment on this clone: This specimen includes other DNA sequences encoding the same CDR3. The CDR3 protein is CASSPRTTQETQYF. CDR3 bases: TGTGCCAGCAGCCCACGTACGACACAAGAGACCCAGTACTTC. The chain uses TRBV9 and TRBJ2-5; no firm D call. Trimming took off 4 bases at V and 2 bases at J, with 12 bases between the two ends. CDR3 length equals 14 residues. The germline CDR1 and CDR2 sequences are SGDLS and YYNGEE.

The chain employs TRBV6-5 and TRBJ2-1, with TRBD2 matching 10 bases. This CDR3 has 14 residues. The germline CDR1 and CDR2 sequences are MNHEY and SVGAGI. The trim removed 4 bases at V and 7 bases at J, leaving 4 bases unmatched. Written as DNA, the CDR3 is TGTGCCAGCAGTTCACTAGCGGGGAAGAATGAGCAGTTCTTC. Its translation: CASSSLAGKNEQFF.

This rearrangement joins TRBV28 to TRBJ1-5; no clear D gene. The CDR3 consists of 12 residues. Germline V gives CDR1 MDHEN, CDR2 SYDVKM. V was clipped by 10 bases and J by 5 bases, with 12 bases between them. CDR3 in amino acids: CATSLNHQPQHF. CDR3 coding DNA: TGTGCCACTTCATTAAACCATCAGCCCCAGCATTTT. Together with reference TRBV28 and TRBJ1-5, the CDR3 gives the full variable domain: DVKVTQSSRYLVKRTGEKVFLECVQDMDHENMFWYRQDPGLGLRLIYFSYDVKMKEKGDIPEGYSVSREKKERFSLILESASTNQTSMYLCATSLNHQPQHFGDGTRLSIL.

This chain connects TRBV4-3 to TRBJ1-4, with D unclear. Germline CDR1 is LGHNA and CDR2 is YSLEER. Trimming removed 0 bases from V and 6 bases from J, with 23 bases in between. The CDR3 spans 19 residues. CDR3 sequence: CASSQDASHYMGFDEKLFF. The CDR3 region has the DNA TGCGCCAGCAGCCAAGATGCCTCTCACTACATGGGGTTCGATGAAAAACTGTTTTTT.

As for this clone: The sample carries other DNA sequences with the same CDR3. This chain links TRBV15 with TRBJ2-5; no clear D gene. Germline CDR1 LNHNV, CDR2 YYDKDF (reference sequence). This CDR3 comprises 13 residues. The V end was cut by 1 base, the J end by 0 bases, with 3 bases between. CDR3 sequence: CATSRGDQETQYF. In DNA, the CDR3 is TGTGCCACCAGCAGAGGGGACCAAGAGACCCAGTACTTC.

As regards this clone: Additional DNA sequences in this sample encode the identical CDR3. V and J are TRBV6-5 and TRBJ2-5; unclear D gene. V shed 3 bases and J shed 4 bases, with 3 bases lying between them. Germline lookup yields CDR1 MNHEY and CDR2 SVGAGI. This CDR3 comprises 11 residues. The DNA for the CDR3 is TGTGCCAGCAGTTATGGAGAGACCCAGTACTTC. Its protein is CASSYGETQYF.

This clone was picked up one time. The genes are TRBV2 and TRBJ1-1, with D hard to call. The CDR3 length is 11 residues. Looked up from germline, CDR1 is SNHLY and CDR2 is FYNNEI. Trimming removed 8 bases at V and 0 bases at J, with 4 bases between. CDR3 nucleotide sequence: TGTGCCAGCGGGGTGAACACTGAAGCTTTCTTT. It codes for CASGVNTEAFF.

This chain links TRBV15 with TRBJ2-1, with a tentative D call TRBD1 (5 bases). Germline V gene lookup returns CDR1 LNHNV and CDR2 YYDKDF (reference sequence). The CDR3 is 16 amino acids. Trimming removed 0 bases from V and 2 bases from J, with 11 bases in between. This chain's CDR3 is CATSRELDIPYNEQFF. The CDR3 bases are TGTGCCACCAGCAGAGAGTTGGACATCCCCTACAATGAGCAGTTCTTC. The full variable domain, in which reference TRBV15 and TRBJ2-1 provide the parts outside the CDR3, is DAMVIQNPRYQVTQFGKPVTLSCSQTLNHNVMYWYQQKSSQAPKLLFHYYDKDFNNEADTPDNFQSRRPNTSFCFLDIRSPGLGDTAMYLCATSRELDIPYNEQFFGPGTRLTVL.

CDR3 in amino acids: CASSPQGFEMNTEAFF. The DNA of the CDR3 is TGCGCCAGCAGCCCACAGGGGTTTGAGATGAACACTGAAGCTTTCTTT. The chain employs TRBV5-1 and TRBJ1-1, with 7 bases aligning to TRBD1. With V trimmed by 4 bases and J by 0 bases, 9 bases remained unmatched. The CDR3 is 16 amino acids. Germline V lookup: CDR1 SGHRS, CDR2 YFSETQ.

This clone was picked up one time. J is TRBJ2-1 and V is TRBV7-3; TRBD2 matches at 7 bases. The CDR3 has 14 amino acids. V lost 2 bases and J lost 5; bases outside the gene matches: 3. CDR1 is SGHTA and CDR2 is FQGTGA in the germline V gene. This chain's CDR3 is CASSLRLADNEQFF. CDR3 coding DNA: TGTGCCAGCAGCTTACGCCTAGCGGACAATGAGCAGTTCTTC.

A word on this clone: Different DNA sequences within this sample yield the same CDR3. The rearrangement joins TRBV19 to TRBJ1-1; D not certain. CDR3 length: 13 amino acids. The germline V gene has CDR1 LNHDA and CDR2 SQIVND (reference sequence). V was clipped by 3 bases and J by 1 base, with 6 bases between them. The CDR3: CASSIQRNTEAFF. The CDR3, as DNA: TGTGCCAGTAGTATCCAGAGGAACACTGAAGCTTTCTTT.

The genes are TRBV7-2 and TRBJ2-7; a possible D gene is TRBD2 (6 bases). Germline lookup yields CDR1 SGHTA and CDR2 FQGNSA. V was cut by 1 base and J by 5 bases, with 12 bases left in between. This CDR3 spans 14 amino acids. The CDR3, as DNA: TGTGCCAGCAGCTTAGTGTCGGGAGTCCACGAGCAGTACTTC. It translates to CASSLVSGVHEQYF.

The rearrangement links TRBV4-1 to TRBJ2-6; 9 bases align to TRBD1. CDR3 length equals 18 residues. The germline V gene has CDR1 MGHRA and CDR2 YSYEKL. With V trimmed by 6 bases and J by 0 bases, 9 bases remained unmatched. The CDR3 reads CASSNPGQGPSGANVLTF. CDR3 sequence (DNA): TGCGCCAGCAGTAATCCGGGACAGGGCCCCTCTGGGGCCAACGTCCTGACTTTC.

The V call is TRBV30, the J call TRBJ1-5; 7 bases match TRBD1. Germline loops: CDR1 GTSNPN, CDR2 SVGIG (reference sequence). The V and J ends lost 2 bases and 10 bases, in that order; junction bases with no gene match: 17. This CDR3 is 16 amino acids long. The CDR3 sequence: CAWSRETGKREDPQHF. Here the CDR3 DNA reads TGTGCCTGGAGTCGGGAGACAGGGAAAAGGGAGGACCCCCAGCATTTT.

The rearrangement joins TRBV30 to TRBJ1-2; 12 nucleotides align to TRBD1. This CDR3 spans 15 amino acids. The V gene end was trimmed by 2 bases and the J gene end by 8 bases; junction bases not matched to a gene: 9. The germline V gene encodes CDR1 GTSNPN and CDR2 SVGIG (reference sequence). The CDR3 is CAWSRPGQGARGYTF. CDR3 in DNA: TGTGCCTGGAGTCGACCGGGACAGGGGGCGAGGGGCTACACCTTC.

CDR3 sequence (DNA): TGTGCCAGCACCGTGACAGGGAGCACAGATACGCAGTATTTT. Amino acid sequence: CASTVTGSTDTQYF. This rearrangement joins TRBV5-4 to TRBJ2-3, with 7 bases fitting TRBD1. Per germline, CDR1 SGHNT and CDR2 YYREEE (reference sequence). The V segment lost 6 bases and the J segment 0 bases; nucleotides outside the gene matches: 4. The CDR3 covers 14 residues.